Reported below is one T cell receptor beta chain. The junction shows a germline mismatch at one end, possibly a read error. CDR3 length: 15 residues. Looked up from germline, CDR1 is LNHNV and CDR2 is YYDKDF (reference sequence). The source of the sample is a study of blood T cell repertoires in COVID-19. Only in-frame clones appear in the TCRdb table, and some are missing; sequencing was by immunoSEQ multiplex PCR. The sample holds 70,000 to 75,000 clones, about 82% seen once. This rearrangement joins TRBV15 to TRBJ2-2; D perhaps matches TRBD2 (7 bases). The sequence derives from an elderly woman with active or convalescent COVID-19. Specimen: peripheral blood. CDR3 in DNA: TGTGCCACCAACAGAGATTGGGGGGGCGGCGGGGAGCTGTTTTTT. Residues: CATNRDWGGGGELFF.